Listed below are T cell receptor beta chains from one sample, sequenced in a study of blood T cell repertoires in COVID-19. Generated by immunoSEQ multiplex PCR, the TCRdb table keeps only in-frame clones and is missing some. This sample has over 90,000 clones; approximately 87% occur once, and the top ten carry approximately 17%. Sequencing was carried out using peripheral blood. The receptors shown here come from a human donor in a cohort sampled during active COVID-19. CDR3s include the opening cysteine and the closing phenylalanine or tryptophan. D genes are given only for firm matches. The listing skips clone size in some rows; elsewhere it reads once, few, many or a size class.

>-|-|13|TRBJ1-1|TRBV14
TGTGCCAGCAGCCCGGGGTTGAACACTGAAGCTTTCTTT
CASSPGLNTEAFF
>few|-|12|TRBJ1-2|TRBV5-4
TGTGCCAGCAGCGACAGTTCCTATGGCTACACCTTC
CASSDSSYGYTF
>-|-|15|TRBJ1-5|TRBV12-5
TGTGCTAGTGGTTTGGGACAGAGTAGCAATCAGCCCCAGCATTTT
CASGLGQSSNQPQHF
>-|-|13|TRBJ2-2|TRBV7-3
TGTGCCAGCAGCTGGGAGCGCACCGGGGAGCTGTTTTTT
CASSWERTGELFF
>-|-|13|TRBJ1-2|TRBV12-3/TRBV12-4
TGTGCCAGCAGTTTAGGCAGGGGAATCGGCTACACCTTC
CASSLGRGIGYTF
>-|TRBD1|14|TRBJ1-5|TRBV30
TGTGCCTGGAGTGTTGGCAGGGGGTATCAGCCCCAGCATTTT
CAWSVGRGYQPQHF
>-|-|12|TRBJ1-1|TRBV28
TGTGCCAGCAGTTTTTCGCGAGGTGAAGCTTTCTTT
CASSFSRGEAFF
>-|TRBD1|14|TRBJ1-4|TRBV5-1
TGCGCCAGCAGCTTGGGGACAGGGAACGAAAAACTGTTTTTT
CASSLGTGNEKLFF
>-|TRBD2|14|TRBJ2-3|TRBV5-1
TGCGCCAGCAGCTTGTTTCCGGGGGGAGATACGCAGTATTTT
CASSLFPGGDTQYF
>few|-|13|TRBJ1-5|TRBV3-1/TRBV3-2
TGTGCCAGCAGCCCGACACCGAATCAGCCCCAGCATTTT
CASSPTPNQPQHF
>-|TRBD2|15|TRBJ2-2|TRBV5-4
TGTGCCAGCAGCAACGGGGGGGGCCTAGGCGGGGAGCTGTTTTTT
CASSNGGGLGGELFF
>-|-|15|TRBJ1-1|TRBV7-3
TGTGCCAGCAGCTTAATCGCAGGCTTGAACACTGAAGCTTTCTTT
CASSLIAGLNTEAFF
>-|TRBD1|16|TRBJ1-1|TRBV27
TGTGCCAGCGCCGAGACCGGGACAGGGGGGGGCACTGAAGCTTTCTTT
CASAETGTGGGTEAFF
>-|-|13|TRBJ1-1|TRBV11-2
TGTGCCAGCAGCTTTACGATTGCGGCTGAAGCTTTCTTT
CASSFTIAAEAFF
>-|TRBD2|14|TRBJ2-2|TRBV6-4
TGTGCCAGCAGTGTTCTAGCGGGCACCGGGGAGCTGTTTTTT
CASSVLAGTGELFF
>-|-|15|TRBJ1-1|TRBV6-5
TGTGCCAGCAGTTACTCGGGACACCATAGGACTGAAGCTTTCTTT
CASSYSGHHRTEAFF
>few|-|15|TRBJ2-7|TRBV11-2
TGTGCCAGCAGCATAATATATAGTCCGGGGTACGAGCAGTACTTC
CASSIIYSPGYEQYF
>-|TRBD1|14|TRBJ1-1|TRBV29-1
TGCAGCGTTGGGACAGGCGGCTTCGCCAACGACGCTTTCTTT
CSVGTGGFANDAFF
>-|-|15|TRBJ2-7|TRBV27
TGTGCCAGCAGTTTTAGGAGGGGGGGCCCCTACGAGCAGTACTTC
CASSFRRGGPYEQYF
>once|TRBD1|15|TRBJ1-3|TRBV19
TGTGCCAGTATCAGACAGGGGAGCGGTGGAAACACCATATATTTT
CASIRQGSGGNTIYF
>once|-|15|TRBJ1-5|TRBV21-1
TGTGCCAGCAGCTCACGGGACAGGGACAATCAGCCCCAGCATTTT
CASSSRDRDNQPQHF
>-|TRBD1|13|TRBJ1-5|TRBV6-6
TGTGCCACCACGACAGGGGTTAGTCAGCCCCAGCATTTT
CATTTGVSQPQHF
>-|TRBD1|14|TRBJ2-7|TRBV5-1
TGCGCCAGCAGACTACAGGGGAGCTCCTACGAGCAGTACTTC
CASRLQGSSYEQYF
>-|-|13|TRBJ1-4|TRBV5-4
TGTGCCAGCAACCCCTCCGGGGGTGAAAAACTGTTTTTT
CASNPSGGEKLFF
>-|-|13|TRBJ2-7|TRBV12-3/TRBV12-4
TGTGCCAGCACCCAGGCGAACAGCTACGAGCAGTACTTC
CASTQANSYEQYF
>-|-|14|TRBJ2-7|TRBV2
TGTGCCAGCAGTGAGGTCGAGGGTCCCTACGAGCAGTACTTC
CASSEVEGPYEQYF
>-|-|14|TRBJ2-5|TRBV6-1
TGTGCCAGCAGTGAAAGGGGAAGGCAAGAGACCCAGTACTTC
CASSERGRQETQYF
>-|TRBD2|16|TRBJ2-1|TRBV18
TGTGCCAGCTCGCCTACTAGCGGGGGGGCAATCGATGAGCAGTTCTTC
CASSPTSGGAIDEQFF
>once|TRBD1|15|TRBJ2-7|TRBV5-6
TGTGCCAGCAGCTCTAACGGACAGGGGGCGGTCGAGCAGTACTTC
CASSSNGQGAVEQYF
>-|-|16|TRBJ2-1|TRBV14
TGTGCCAGCAGCCAAGATAAGGGGCCCCAATCTAATGAGCAGTTCTTC
CASSQDKGPQSNEQFF
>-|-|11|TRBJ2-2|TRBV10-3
TGTGCCATCGGGAGGACCGGGGAGCTGTTTTTT
CAIGRTGELFF
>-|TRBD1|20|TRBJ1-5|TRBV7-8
TGTGCCAGCAGCTCCACAAGGTTCTTCCGGGACAGGGATAGGAATCAGCCCCAGCATTTT
CASSSTRFFRDRDRNQPQHF
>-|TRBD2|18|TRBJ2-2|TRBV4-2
TGTGCCAGCAGCCAAGAAGCAACGGGGGGGCCGAGCACCGGGGAGCTGTTTTTT
CASSQEATGGPSTGELFF
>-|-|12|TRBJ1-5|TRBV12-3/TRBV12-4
TGTGCCAGCAGGCAGGGGATACAGCCCCAGCATTTT
CASRQGIQPQHF
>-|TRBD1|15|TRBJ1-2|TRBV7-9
TGTGCCAGCAGCATAGAGGACAGGGGGCTCTATGGCTACACCTTC
CASSIEDRGLYGYTF
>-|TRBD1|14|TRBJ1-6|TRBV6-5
TGTGCCAGCAGCCCGGACAGGGCTGGTTCACCCCTCCACTTT
CASSPDRAGSPLHF
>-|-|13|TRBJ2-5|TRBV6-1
TGTGCCAGCAGTGATTGGGCAGGGGAGACCCAGTACTTC
CASSDWAGETQYF
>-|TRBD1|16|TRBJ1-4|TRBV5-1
TGCGCCAGCAGCCGGTTCGGGACAGGGGGAAATGAAAAACTGTTTTTT
CASSRFGTGGNEKLFF
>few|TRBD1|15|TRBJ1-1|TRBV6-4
TGTGCCAGCAGTGCCATGGACAGGGGGAGGACTGAAGCTTTCTTT
CASSAMDRGRTEAFF
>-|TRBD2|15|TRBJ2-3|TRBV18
TGTGCCAGCTCACCAAATGGGGCTAGCGGAGATACGCAGTATTTT
CASSPNGASGDTQYF
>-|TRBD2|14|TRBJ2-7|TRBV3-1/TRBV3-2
TGTGCCAGCAACCTAGCGTGGCGGGGGGGTCCTCAGTACTTC
CASNLAWRGGPQYF
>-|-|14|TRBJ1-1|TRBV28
TGTGCCAGCAGTTTGCAGGTTGTAGGCACTGAAGCTTTCTTT
CASSLQVVGTEAFF
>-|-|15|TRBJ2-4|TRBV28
TGTGCCAGCAGCCCACCCTTACTAGCCAAAAACATTCAGTACTTC
CASSPPLLAKNIQYF
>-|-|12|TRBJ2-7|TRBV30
TGTGCCTGGAGTGTAGGAGGCTACGAGCAGTACTTC
CAWSVGGYEQYF
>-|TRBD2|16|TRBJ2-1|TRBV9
TGTGCCAGCAGCGGCCACAGGGAAGGACTAGCGGGGGAGCAGTTCTTC
CASSGHREGLAGEQFF
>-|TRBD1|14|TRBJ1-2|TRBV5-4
TGTGCCAGCAGCTATACAGGGGGCGAATATGGCTACACCTTC
CASSYTGGEYGYTF
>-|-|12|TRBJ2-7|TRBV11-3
TGTGCCAGCAGCTTAGGCGGTGGCGAGCAGTACTTC
CASSLGGGEQYF
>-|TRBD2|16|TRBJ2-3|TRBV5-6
TGTGCCAGCAGCTTATCGCGACTAGCGGGGACAGATACGCAGTATTTT
CASSLSRLAGTDTQYF
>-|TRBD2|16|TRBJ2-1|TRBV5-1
TGCGCCAGCAGCTTGTCCGGGACTAGCTTGTACAATGAGCAGTTCTTC
CASSLSGTSLYNEQFF
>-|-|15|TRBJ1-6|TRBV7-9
TGTGCCAGCAGCTCGAACAGGCCCTATAATTCACCCCTCCACTTT
CASSSNRPYNSPLHF
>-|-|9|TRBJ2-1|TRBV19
TGTGCCAGTAGTAAGGAGGGAATCTTC
CASSKEGIF
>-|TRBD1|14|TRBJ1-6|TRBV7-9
TGTGCCAGCAGTAAAGACAGGGATAATTCACCCCTCCACTTT
CASSKDRDNSPLHF
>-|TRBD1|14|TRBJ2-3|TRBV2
TGTGCCAGCACTAGGGACAGGGGGGCAGATACGCAGTATTTT
CASTRDRGADTQYF
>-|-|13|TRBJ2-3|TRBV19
TGTGCCAGTAGTATCGGCAGGACAGATACGCAGTATTTT
CASSIGRTDTQYF
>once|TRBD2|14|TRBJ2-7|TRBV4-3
TGCGCCAGCAGCCAAGGCGTAGCGGGGCGCGAGCAGTACTTC
CASSQGVAGREQYF
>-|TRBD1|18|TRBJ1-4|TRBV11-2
TGTGCCAGCAGCGTATTATCCGGGACAGGGAAATTCAGAGAAAAACTGTTTTTT
CASSVLSGTGKFREKLFF
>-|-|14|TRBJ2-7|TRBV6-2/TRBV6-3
TGTGCCAGCAGTTACTCGACCAGGCCCTACGAGCAGTACTTC
CASSYSTRPYEQYF
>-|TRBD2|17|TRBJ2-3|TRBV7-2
TGTGCCAGCAGCGGGTCGGGACTAGCGGGGGGGCCTGATACGCAGTATTTT
CASSGSGLAGGPDTQYF
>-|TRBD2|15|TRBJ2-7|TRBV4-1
TGCGCCAGCAGCCAAGATCGGGGGGAATACTACGAGCAGTACTTC
CASSQDRGEYYEQYF
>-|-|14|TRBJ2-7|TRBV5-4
TGTGCCAGCAGCAAGCCGGAGGGGCCCAACGAGCAGTACTTC
CASSKPEGPNEQYF